This TCR beta chain comes out of a study of CD8 T cells in ankylosing spondylitis. Study-wide results and caveats: Eight highly homologous variants made up a TCR beta motif, and this motif appeared characteristic of ankylosing spondylitis blood.

The CDR3 is 13 residues long. The germline V gene has CDR1 MNHNS and CDR2 SASEGT. With 6 bases removed from V and 5 bases from J, the gap between germline ends came to 14 bases. This clonotype was seen only a few times. Its specificity is unknown. A quantitative 5'-RACE method, one with molecular barcodes, was used to make TCR beta libraries. TCRdb passed the 5' RACE reads through MiXCR, listing each CDR3 protein once. The sample shows roughly 190,000 distinct CDR3 sequences, roughly 12% of them seen only once. The sample was blood, either unsorted or a sorted T cell fraction (not recorded which). The source of this sequence is a male donor with ankylosing spondylitis or in good health (not recorded which). V gene TRBV6-1 combines with J gene TRBJ2-7, with D possibly TRBD1 on 6 matching bases. CDR3 amino acids: CASRFAGEDEQYF. CDR3 nucleotides: TGTGCCAGCAGGTTTGCAGGGGAAGACGAGCAGTACTTC.